This paragraph covers one T cell receptor (beta chain) sequence. Its antigen is still unknown. Some clones are missing from TCRdb's copy, which holds only in-frame ones; the method was immunoSEQ multiplex PCR. The table shows approximately 7,400 clones, with around 23% occurring only once. This record comes from a study of T cells in localized non-small cell lung cancer. V was trimmed by 0 bases and J by 6 bases, leaving 15 bases between them. The CDR3 is 15 amino acids. Germline V gene sequence: CDR1 SGHNT, CDR2 YENEEA. Overall study findings and caveats: Researchers found a median around 58 of the top 100 tumor clones in adjacent lung. As only one tumor region underwent sequencing, heterogeneity remains possible.

The V gene is TRBV11-3, the J gene TRBJ2-7, with D possibly called TRBD1 or TRBD2 (5 bases each). The sequencing here drew on lung tumor tissue, taken before any cancer treatment. The receptor was derived from a man aged 35-69 years with stage III squamous cell lung carcinoma. The CDR3 DNA reads as TGTGCCAGCAGCTTAGATGGAACCACGGGGCGCGAGCAGTACTTC. It codes for CASSLDGTTGREQYF.